Below, 13 T cell receptor beta chains from the same sample are listed, as sequenced in a study of patients and donors after allogeneic stem cell transplantation. TCRdb used MiXCR to reprocess the RT-PCR reads, holding one entry per CDR3 protein. The repertoire includes some 230,000 distinct CDR3 sequences, 11% to 15% of them detected once, and roughly 10% sits in the top ten. The sample consisted of blood, either unsorted or a sorted T cell fraction (not recorded which). These receptors came from a human donor who was either an allogeneic HSCT recipient or a stem cell or donor lymphocyte infusion donor (not recorded which). It is not recorded whose cells these are; they may come from a transplant donor.

The rearrangement uses TRBV7-9 and TRBJ2-6, with a weak D call TRBD1 (6 bases). V lost 1 base and J lost 8, with 12 bases in between. From germline, CDR1 is SEHNR and CDR2 FQNEAQ (reference sequence). The CDR3 loop spans 15 amino acids. The CDR3 sequence: CASSLGAGETNVLTF. Written as DNA, the CDR3 is TGTGCCAGCAGCTTAGGTGCAGGGGAAACCAACGTCCTGACTTTC.

This clonotype was observed many times. The chain joins TRBV12-3 or TRBV12-4 to TRBJ1-1; D gene uncertain. This CDR3 region has 13 residues. V was cut by 5 bases and J by 8 bases, with 15 bases left in between. The chain's CDR3 is CASSPRERAEAFF. In DNA form, the CDR3 reads TGTGCCAGCAGTCCCCGCGAACGAGCAGAAGCTTTCTTT.

The chain uses TRBV2 and TRBJ2-3; possible D gene TRBD1, 6 bases. The CDR3 runs 14 residues. Trimming took off 2 bases at V and 4 bases at J, with 10 bases between the two ends. The germline V gene encodes CDR1 SNHLY and CDR2 FYNNEI. In DNA, the CDR3 is TGTGCCAGCAGTGAAAGTTACAGGGCAGATACGCAGTATTTT. It is translated as CASSESYRADTQYF.

This clonotype has ten or more counts. The V gene is TRBV27, the J gene TRBJ2-7; TRBD2 agrees at 7 bases. This CDR3 region has 16 residues. Germline loops: CDR1 MNHEY, CDR2 SMNVEV (reference sequence). The V gene end was trimmed by 4 bases and the J gene end by 6 bases; junction bases not matched to a gene: 15. The CDR3 DNA is TGTGCCAGCAGTTGGGATTTGACTAGCCTGGGGCTCGAGCAGTACTTC. Its translation is CASSWDLTSLGLEQYF.

The chain recombines TRBV29-1 with TRBJ2-7; TRBD2 is a possible D gene (6 bases). The CDR3 runs to 14 residues. CDR1 and CDR2 from the germline V gene are SQVTM and ANQGSEA. V dropped 1 base and J dropped 6 bases, with 16 bases sitting between them. CDR3 sequence (DNA): TGCAGCGTTGAAGTCGCTAGAGGAGGGCTCGAGCAGTACTTC. As protein: CSVEVARGGLEQYF.

The table lists this clonotype with a few counts. This chain connects TRBV24-1 to TRBJ2-5; 7 nucleotides match TRBD1. This CDR3 has 15 residues. Losses at the gene ends were 5 bases for V and 1 base for J; bases not matched to a gene: 6. The germline V gene encodes CDR1 KGHDR and CDR2 SFDVKD. The CDR3 sequence: CATSVTQGIQETQYF. CDR3 nucleotide sequence: TGTGCCACCAGTGTCACACAGGGGATCCAAGAGACCCAGTACTTC.

This clonotype came up many times. This sequence joins TRBV12-3 or TRBV12-4 and TRBJ2-2, with unresolved D. There are 11 residues in the CDR3. V lost 7 bases and J lost 6, with 6 bases in between. CDR3 nucleotides: TGTGCCAGCACTCGATCCGGGGAGCTGTTTTTT. The encoded protein is CASTRSGELFF.

The chain carries TRBV6-1 and TRBJ2-3; 9 bases fit TRBD2. The V gene end was trimmed by 4 bases and the J gene end by 8 bases; junction bases not matched to a gene: 13. Germline V gives CDR1 MNHNS, CDR2 SASEGT. This CDR3 comprises 16 residues. The CDR3 sequence is CASSAVRLAGPVTQYF. The CDR3 DNA reads as TGTGCCAGCAGTGCGGTTCGGCTAGCGGGGCCCGTTACGCAGTATTTT.

The chain employs TRBV9 and TRBJ2-7; 7 nucleotides line up with TRBD1. CDR3 size: 15 residues. Germline V gene lookup returns CDR1 SGDLS and CDR2 YYNGEE. V was pared by 0 bases and J by 2 bases, with 5 bases of the junction left unmatched. This chain's CDR3 is CASSVVGDSTYEQYF. CDR3 DNA sequence: TGTGCCAGCAGCGTAGTAGGGGACAGCACCTACGAGCAGTACTTC.

Only a few counts were recorded for this clonotype. This sequence joins TRBV20-1 and TRBJ2-5, with TRBD1 identical over 7 bases. This CDR3 has 15 residues. From germline, CDR1 is DFQATT and CDR2 SNEGSKA (reference sequence). V lost 8 bases and J lost 1; bases outside the gene matches: 13. CDR3 bases: TGCAGTTCGACAGGGTCTGGGGATGGCCAAGAGACCCAGTACTTC. It specifies CSSTGSGDGQETQYF.

This clonotype has at least ten counts. J is TRBJ1-3 and V is TRBV6-1; 9 nucleotides agree with TRBD1. The germline CDR1 and CDR2 sequences are MNHNS and SASEGT. CDR3 length equals 15 residues. Trimming cost V 5 bases and J 4 bases; bases outside gene matches: 6. The CDR3 loop reads CASSRDRVPGNTIYF. The CDR3 DNA follows: TGTGCCAGCAGTCGGGACAGGGTCCCCGGAAACACCATATATTTT.

This clonotype was observed a handful of times. The gene calls are TRBV5-5 and TRBJ2-7, with 11 bases matching TRBD1. Germline trimming cut 2 bases from V and 2 bases from J; bases unmatched to any gene: 6. From germline, CDR1 is SGHKS and CDR2 YYEKEE (reference sequence). There are 16 residues in the CDR3. Here the CDR3 reads CASSLAGQGGPYEQYF. The CDR3 DNA follows: TGTGCCAGCAGCTTAGCGGGACAGGGGGGCCCCTACGAGCAGTACTTC.

This clonotype has just a few counts. The chain links TRBV5-1 to TRBJ2-6, with 13 nucleotides matching TRBD2. Looked up from germline, CDR1 is SGHRS and CDR2 is YFSETQ. CDR3 size: 19 residues. Trimming cost V 4 bases and J 3 bases; bases outside gene matches: 10. The chain's CDR3 is CASSHRTSGGLSGANVLTF. The CDR3 nucleotides are TGCGCCAGCAGCCATAGGACTAGCGGGGGACTGAGTGGGGCCAACGTCCTGACTTTC. Supplemented by reference TRBV5-1 and TRBJ2-6, the full variable domain reads KAGVTQTPRYLIKTRGQQVTLSCSPISGHRSVSWYQQTPGQGLQFLFEYFSETQRNKGNFPGRFSGRQFSNSRSEMNVSTLELGDSALYLCASSHRTSGGLSGANVLTFGAGSRLTVL.